This TCR beta chain originates from a study of T cells after posttransplantation cyclophosphamide. Study results and caveats: TRB overlap between skin or GI tissue T cells and blood was limited. Recipient CMV seropositivity and CMV reactivation strongly tracked TRB clonality. Later blood repertoires were often dominated by clones from the donor CD8+ memory compartment.

Repertoires were generated with immunoSEQ multiplex PCR, while TCRdb's copy carries only in-frame clones and drops some. The profile covers about 38,000 clones, none occurring a single time. The CDR3 contains 13 residues. Germline assignment: CDR1 SGHRS and CDR2 YFSETQ. Trimming took off 4 bases at V and 5 bases at J, with 10 bases between the two ends. Peripheral blood was collected from the related graft donor on the marrow donation day. This clone was counted ten times or more. Its antigen is unknown. Source material: PBMCs. The receptor's source is a man over 45 in good health, CMV-negative, and a related stem cell transplant donor. The rearrangement joins TRBV5-1 to TRBJ2-1; D not resolved. In DNA, the CDR3 is TGCGCCAGCAGCCCCAACCTACACAATGAGCAGTTCTTC. As protein: CASSPNLHNEQFF.